This is a list of T cell receptor beta chains from one sample in a study of blood T cell repertoires in COVID-19. Produced via immunoSEQ multiplex PCR; TCRdb's table is partial and in-frame only. The sample yields hundreds of thousands of clones, approximately 88% seen once. Sequencing was performed on peripheral blood. The receptors come from a woman in her forties or fifties with COVID-19, enrolled during active disease. Both conserved end residues are part of each CDR3. Each record gives: D gene, J gene, V gene, clone size, CDR3 DNA, CDR3 protein. The D gene is left open where the match is weak. Where a row states a size, it is once, few, many or the class of an expanded clone; other rows omit it.

>.|TRBJ1-1|TRBV6-5|.
TGTGCCAGCATTCTCACAGGAGTGAACACTGAAGCTTTCTTT
CASILTGVNTEAFF
>.|TRBJ2-1|TRBV12-3/TRBV12-4|.
TGTGCCAGCACCTCTAGCTTCCACAATGAGCAGTTCTTC
CASTSSFHNEQFF
>TRBD1|TRBJ2-7|TRBV30|few
TGTGCCCGAGGGACAGGCGCCTCCTACGAGCAGTACTTC
CARGTGASYEQYF
>.|TRBJ1-6|TRBV9|.
TGTGCCAGCACCCGGGGGGGGTCGGGATCACCCCTCCACTTT
CASTRGGSGSPLHF
>.|TRBJ2-3|TRBV11-2|once
TGTGCCAGCAGCGCCGCACTAGCAGATACGCAGTATTTT
CASSAALADTQYF
>.|TRBJ1-6|TRBV5-6|.
TGTGCCAGCAGCTTGGTGGGAGGGGTGGGTTCACCCCTCCACTTT
CASSLVGGVGSPLHF
>.|TRBJ1-1|TRBV6-5|.
TGTGCCAGCAGCTTGGGACTTCAGAACACTGAAGCTTTCTTT
CASSLGLQNTEAFF
>TRBD2|TRBJ2-5|TRBV11-2|.
TGTGCCAGCAGCCCCAAGCGCCTAGCGGGGGAGAGTGGAGAGACCCAGTACTTC
CASSPKRLAGESGETQYF
>.|TRBJ1-6|TRBV18|.
TGTGCCAGCTCACAGGAGTTGAATTCACCCCTCCACTTT
CASSQELNSPLHF
>.|TRBJ1-6|TRBV19|.
TGTGCCAGTACCCTGGCTGGGGGCGAGAATTCACCCCTCCACTTT
CASTLAGGENSPLHF
>.|TRBJ2-3|TRBV24-1|.
TGTGCCACCAGTGACCCGCAGGGGGATACGCAGTATTTT
CATSDPQGDTQYF
>.|TRBJ2-4|TRBV5-4|.
TGTGCCAGCAGTCGAGCCGACCCCCAGGGGATTCAGTACTTC
CASSRADPQGIQYF
>.|TRBJ1-2|TRBV6-1|.
TGTGCCAGCAGTGAAGCTGGACAGTCTGGCTACACCTTC
CASSEAGQSGYTF
>.|TRBJ1-2|TRBV28|.
TGTGCCAGCAGTCCGGGACTTATCTATGGCTACACCTTC
CASSPGLIYGYTF
>.|TRBJ2-5|TRBV9|.
TGTGCCAGCAGCGTGAGGCCCGGAGAGACCCAGTACTTC
CASSVRPGETQYF
>TRBD2|TRBJ2-1|TRBV25-1|.
TGTGCCAGCAGTGAAGTACGGACTAGCGTTATCGATGAGCAGTTCTTC
CASSEVRTSVIDEQFF
>.|TRBJ2-7|TRBV12-3/TRBV12-4|.
TGTGCCAGCAGCCGTTCGGACAATTACGAGCAGTACTTC
CASSRSDNYEQYF
>.|TRBJ1-4|TRBV9|.
TGTGCCAGCAGCCCCAGGGGTTCGACTAATGAAAAACTGTTTTTT
CASSPRGSTNEKLFF
>.|TRBJ1-2|TRBV9|.
TGTGCCAGCAGCGTCCTCAACGGGGTGGGCTACACCTTC
CASSVLNGVGYTF
>.|TRBJ2-7|TRBV7-9|.
TGTGCCAGCAGCTTAATTGGTGGAGTGGCCTACGAGCAGTACTTC
CASSLIGGVAYEQYF
>.|TRBJ1-2|TRBV5-1|once
TGCGCCAGCAGCCGAACGACAGATAAAAACAACTATGGCTACACCTTC
CASSRTTDKNNYGYTF
>.|TRBJ2-5|TRBV2|.
TGTGCCAGCAGTGAAAGGCAGGGCGGTTTGGAGACCCAGTACTTC
CASSERQGGLETQYF
>.|TRBJ1-2|TRBV6-5|.
TGTGCCAGCAGTTACACACGGGGAAACAGGGATGGCTACACCTTC
CASSYTRGNRDGYTF
>TRBD1|TRBJ1-5|TRBV3-1/TRBV3-2|.
TGTGCCAGCAGTCAGGACAGGAATCAGCCCCAGCATTTT
CASSQDRNQPQHF
>TRBD2|TRBJ2-3|TRBV5-1|.
TGCGCCAGCAGCTTGGTTCCGTCCGGGTACCTAGCGGGGGTTTCCCCCTACACAGATACGCAGTATTTT
CASSLVPSGYLAGVSPYTDTQYF
>TRBD2|TRBJ2-5|TRBV6-5|.
TGTGCCAGCAGTCAACTAGCGGGGGAAGAGACCCAGTACTTC
CASSQLAGEETQYF